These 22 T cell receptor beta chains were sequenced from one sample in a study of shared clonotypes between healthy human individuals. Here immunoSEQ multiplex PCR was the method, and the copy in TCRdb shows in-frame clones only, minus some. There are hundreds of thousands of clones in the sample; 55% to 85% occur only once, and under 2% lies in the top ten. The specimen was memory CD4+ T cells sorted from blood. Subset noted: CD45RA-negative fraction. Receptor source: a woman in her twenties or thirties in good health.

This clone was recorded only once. This chain's CDR3 is CASSIRARWDTEAFF. The CDR3 nucleotides read TGTGCCAGTAGTATAAGGGCCCGGTGGGACACTGAAGCTTTCTTT. This rearrangement joins TRBV19 to TRBJ1-1; D unresolved. This CDR3 spans 15 amino acids. Germline CDR1 and CDR2: LNHDA and SQIVND (reference sequence). The ends were cut back, 2 bases at V and 3 bases at J, with 13 bases in the middle.

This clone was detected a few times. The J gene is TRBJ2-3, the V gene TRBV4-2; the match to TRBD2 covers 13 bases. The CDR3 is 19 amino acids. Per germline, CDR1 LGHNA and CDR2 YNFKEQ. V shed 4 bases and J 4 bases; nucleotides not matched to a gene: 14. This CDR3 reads CASSPVGTSGDGGADTQYF. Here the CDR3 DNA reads TGTGCCAGCAGCCCCGTCGGGACTAGCGGGGATGGGGGGGCAGATACGCAGTATTTT.

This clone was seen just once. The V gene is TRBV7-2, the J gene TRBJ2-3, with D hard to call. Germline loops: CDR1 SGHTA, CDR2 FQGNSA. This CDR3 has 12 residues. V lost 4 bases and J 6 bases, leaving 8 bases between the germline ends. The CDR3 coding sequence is TGTGCCAGCAGCTCAGGTCGGGATACGCAGTATTTT. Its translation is CASSSGRDTQYF.

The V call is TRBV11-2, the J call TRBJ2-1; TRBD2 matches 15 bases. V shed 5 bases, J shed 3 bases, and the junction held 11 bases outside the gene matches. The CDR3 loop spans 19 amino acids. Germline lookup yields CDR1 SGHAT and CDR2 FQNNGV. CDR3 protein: CASSLMGLAGGWVYNEQFF. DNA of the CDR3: TGTGCCAGCAGCCTAATGGGACTAGCGGGAGGTTGGGTCTACAATGAGCAGTTCTTC.

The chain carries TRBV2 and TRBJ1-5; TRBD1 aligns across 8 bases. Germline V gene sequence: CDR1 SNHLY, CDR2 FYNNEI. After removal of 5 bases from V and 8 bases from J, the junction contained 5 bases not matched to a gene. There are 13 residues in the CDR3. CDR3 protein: CASSRTGLEPQHF. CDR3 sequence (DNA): TGTGCCAGCAGTCGGACAGGGCTGGAGCCCCAGCATTTT. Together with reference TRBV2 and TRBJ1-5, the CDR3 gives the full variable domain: EPEVTQTPSHQVTQMGQEVILRCVPISNHLYFYWYRQILGQKVEFLVSFYNNEISEKSEIFDDQFSVERPDGSNFTLKIRSTKLEDSAMYFCASSRTGLEPQHFGDGTRLSIL.

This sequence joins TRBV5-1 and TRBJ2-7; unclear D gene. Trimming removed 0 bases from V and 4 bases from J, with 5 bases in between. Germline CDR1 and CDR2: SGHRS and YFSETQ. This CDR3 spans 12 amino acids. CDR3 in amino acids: CASSLDLYEQYF. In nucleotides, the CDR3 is TGCGCCAGCAGCTTGGACCTTTACGAGCAGTACTTC. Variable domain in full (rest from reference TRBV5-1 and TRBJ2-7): KAGVTQTPRYLIKTRGQQVTLSCSPISGHRSVSWYQQTPGQGLQFLFEYFSETQRNKGNFPGRFSGRQFSNSRSEMNVSTLELGDSALYLCASSLDLYEQYFGPGTRLTVT.

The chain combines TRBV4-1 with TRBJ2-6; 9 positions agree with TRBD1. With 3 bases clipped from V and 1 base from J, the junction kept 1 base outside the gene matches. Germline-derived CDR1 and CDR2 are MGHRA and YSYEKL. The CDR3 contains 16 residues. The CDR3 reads CASSQGTGSGANVLTF. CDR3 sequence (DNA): TGCGCCAGCAGCCAGGGGACAGGGTCTGGGGCCAACGTCCTGACTTTC.

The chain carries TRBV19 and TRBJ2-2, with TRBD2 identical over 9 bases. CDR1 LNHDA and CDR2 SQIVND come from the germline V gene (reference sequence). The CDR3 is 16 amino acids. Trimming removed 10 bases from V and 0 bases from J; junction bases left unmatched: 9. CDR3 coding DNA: TGTGCCACCATTCGGGCGGGAGGGACGAACACCGGGGAGCTGTTTTTT. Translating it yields CATIRAGGTNTGELFF.

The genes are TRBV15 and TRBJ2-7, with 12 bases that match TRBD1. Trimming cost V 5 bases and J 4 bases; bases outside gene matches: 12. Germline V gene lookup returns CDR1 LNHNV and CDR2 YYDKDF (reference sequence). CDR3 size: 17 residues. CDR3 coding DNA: TGTGCCACCAGCGGGACAGGGGGCCGCGCGGGAGGGTACGAGCAGTACTTC. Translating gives CATSGTGGRAGGYEQYF.

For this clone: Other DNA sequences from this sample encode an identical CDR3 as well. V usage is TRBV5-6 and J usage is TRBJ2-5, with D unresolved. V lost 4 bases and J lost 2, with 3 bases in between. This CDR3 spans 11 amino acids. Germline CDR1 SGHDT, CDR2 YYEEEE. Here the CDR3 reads CASSIQETQYF. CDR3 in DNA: TGTGCCAGCAGCATTCAAGAGACCCAGTACTTC.

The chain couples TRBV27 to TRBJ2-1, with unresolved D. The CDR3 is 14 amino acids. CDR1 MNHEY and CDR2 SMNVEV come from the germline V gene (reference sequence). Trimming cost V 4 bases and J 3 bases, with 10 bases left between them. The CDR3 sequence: CASSSGRSYNEQFF. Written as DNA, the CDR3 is TGTGCCAGCAGTTCAGGACGGAGCTACAATGAGCAGTTCTTC.

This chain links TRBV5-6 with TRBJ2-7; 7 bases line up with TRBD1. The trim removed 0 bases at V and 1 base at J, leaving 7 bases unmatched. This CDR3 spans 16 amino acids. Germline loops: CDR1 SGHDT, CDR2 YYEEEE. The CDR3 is CASSLVGTELSYEQYF. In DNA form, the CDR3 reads TGTGCCAGCAGCTTGGTCGGGACAGAACTATCCTACGAGCAGTACTTC. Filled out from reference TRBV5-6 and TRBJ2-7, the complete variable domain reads DAGVTQSPTHLIKTRGQQVTLRCSPKSGHDTVSWYQQALGQGPQFIFQYYEEEERQRGNFPDRFSGHQFPNYSSELNVNALLLGDSALYLCASSLVGTELSYEQYFGPGTRLTVT.

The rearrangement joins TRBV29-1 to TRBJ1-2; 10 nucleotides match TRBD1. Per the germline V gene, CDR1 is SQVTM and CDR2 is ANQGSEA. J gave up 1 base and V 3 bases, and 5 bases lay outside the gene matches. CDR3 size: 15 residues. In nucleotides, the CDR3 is TGCAGCGTTGAGGGACAGGGGATAGTTAACTATGGCTACACCTTC. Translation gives CSVEGQGIVNYGYTF.

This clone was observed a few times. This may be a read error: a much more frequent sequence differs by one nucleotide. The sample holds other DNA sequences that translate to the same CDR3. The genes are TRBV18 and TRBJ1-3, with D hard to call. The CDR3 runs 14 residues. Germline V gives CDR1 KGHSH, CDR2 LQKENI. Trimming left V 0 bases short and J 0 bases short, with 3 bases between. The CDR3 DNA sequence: TGTGCCAGCTCACCACCGGGCTCTGGAAACACCATATATTTT. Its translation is CASSPPGSGNTIYF. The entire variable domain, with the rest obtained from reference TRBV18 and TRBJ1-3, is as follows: NAGVMQNPRHLVRRRGQEARLRCSPMKGHSHVYWYRQLPEEGLKFMVYLQKENIIDESGMPKERFSAEFPKEGPSILRIQQVVRGDSAAYFCASSPPGSGNTIYFGEGSWLTVV.

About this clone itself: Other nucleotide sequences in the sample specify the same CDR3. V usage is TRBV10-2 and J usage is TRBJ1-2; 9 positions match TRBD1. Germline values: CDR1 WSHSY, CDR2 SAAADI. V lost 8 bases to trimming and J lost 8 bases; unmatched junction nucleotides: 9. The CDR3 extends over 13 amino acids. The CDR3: CASSGQGLGGYTF. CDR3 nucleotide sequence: TGCGCCAGCTCCGGACAGGGGCTGGGCGGCTACACCTTC.

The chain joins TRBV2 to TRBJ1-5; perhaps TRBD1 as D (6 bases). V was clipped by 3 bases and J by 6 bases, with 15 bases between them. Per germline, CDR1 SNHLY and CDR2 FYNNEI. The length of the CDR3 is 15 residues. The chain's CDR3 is CASSEGPGRGQPQHF. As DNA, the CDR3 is TGTGCCAGCAGTGAGGGCCCGGGCAGGGGTCAGCCCCAGCATTTT.

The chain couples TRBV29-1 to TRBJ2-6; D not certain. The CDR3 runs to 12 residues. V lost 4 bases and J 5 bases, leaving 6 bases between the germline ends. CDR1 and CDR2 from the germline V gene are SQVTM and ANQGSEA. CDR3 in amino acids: CSVAPRANVLTF. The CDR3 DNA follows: TGCAGCGTTGCACCGCGGGCCAACGTCCTGACTTTC. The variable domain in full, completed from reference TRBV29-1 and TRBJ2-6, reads SAVISQKPSRDICQRGTSLTIQCQVDSQVTMMFWYRQQPGQSLTLIATANQGSEATYESGFVIDKFPISRPNLTFSTLTVSNMSPEDSSIYLCSVAPRANVLTFGAGSRLTVL.

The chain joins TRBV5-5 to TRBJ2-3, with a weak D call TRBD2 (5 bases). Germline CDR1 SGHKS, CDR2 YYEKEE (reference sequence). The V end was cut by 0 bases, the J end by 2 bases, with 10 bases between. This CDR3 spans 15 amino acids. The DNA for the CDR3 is TGTGCCAGCAGCTTGGTAGCGAGAGACACAGATACGCAGTATTTT. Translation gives CASSLVARDTDTQYF.

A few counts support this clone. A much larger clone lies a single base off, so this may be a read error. In DNA, the CDR3 is TGTGCCAGCAGCCCAGGGACTGGAAACACCATATATTTT. It codes for CASSPGTGNTIYF. V gene TRBV7-9 combines with J gene TRBJ1-3; perhaps TRBD1 as D (5 bases). The CDR3 covers 13 residues. V lost 5 bases, J lost 2 bases, and 7 bases lay in between. CDR1 is SEHNR, CDR2 FQNEAQ, per germline (reference sequence).

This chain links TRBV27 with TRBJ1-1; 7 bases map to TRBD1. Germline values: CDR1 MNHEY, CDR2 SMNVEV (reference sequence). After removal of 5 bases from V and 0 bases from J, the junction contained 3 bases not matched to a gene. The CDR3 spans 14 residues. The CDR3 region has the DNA TGTGCCAGCAGTCCTCAGGGGGTGAACACTGAAGCTTTCTTT. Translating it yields CASSPQGVNTEAFF.

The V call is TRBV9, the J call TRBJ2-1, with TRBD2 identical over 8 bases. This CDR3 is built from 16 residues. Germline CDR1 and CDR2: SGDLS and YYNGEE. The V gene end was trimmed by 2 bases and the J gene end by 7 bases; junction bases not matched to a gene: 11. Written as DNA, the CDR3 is TGTGCCAGCAGCGTCCGGACTAGCAATGTTGTGAATGAGCAGTTCTTC. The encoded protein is CASSVRTSNVVNEQFF.

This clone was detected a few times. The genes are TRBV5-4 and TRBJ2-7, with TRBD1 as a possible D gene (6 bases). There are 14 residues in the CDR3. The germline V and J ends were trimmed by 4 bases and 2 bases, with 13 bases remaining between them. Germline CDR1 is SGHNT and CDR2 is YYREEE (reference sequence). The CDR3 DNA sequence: TGTGCCAGCAGCCATGGACAGAATCCCTACGAGCAGTACTTC. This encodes CASSHGQNPYEQYF.